Reported below is one T cell receptor (beta chain). This clone's antigen is unknown. No quality values exist for individual bases; no much larger clone is one base distant. Repertoires were sampled repeatedly over the course of chemoradiotherapy, so clonal expansion could be followed in the tumor microenvironment. Libraries were built with the immunoSEQ multiplex PCR assay. TCRdb stores this immuneACCESS table with in-frame sequences only. Part of the clones is absent; in the studies checked, under half of the shortfall reflects unresolved V genes, and no reason is known for the rest. This sample holds nearly 35,000 clones; around 92% were observed only once. Clones ranked in the top ten supply approximately 3.6% of the sample. This entry belongs to a study of chemoradiotherapy in HPV16-positive cancers (dated by TCRdb to 2021 to 2024). Describing the broader study: Functional T-cell assays on cells from two HPV16-positive patients defined candidate HPV-specific T-cell clones and common TCR motifs. Whether T-cell immunity against the HPV oncoproteins E6 and E7 changes during chemoradiotherapy and whether survival is affected by this immunity were examined in the study. The candidate HPV-specific TCRs and motifs were then tracked in TCR repertoires from 86 patients with HPV-related cancers. Overall study outcomes, separate from this receptor: Expansion of candidate HPV-specific clones and E7-related TCR motifs was observed in the tumor microenvironment during treatment, whereas no such expansion was observed for non-HPV-specific T cells. In HPV16-positive patients, expansion of HPV-responsive T cells during chemoradiotherapy was associated with improved recurrence-free survival. The functional definition of HPV-specific T cells came from only a couple of HPV16-positive patients, and the survival association was reported for HPV16-positive patients.

CDR1 and CDR2 are drawn from the germline V gene: SGHVS, FNYEAQ. For this chain, trimming is 5 bases at the V end and 4 bases at the J end, and the number of junction bases without a gene match is 6. The CDR3 runs 14 amino acids, cysteine and phenylalanine included. CDR3 DNA only is kept here, 42 bases in frame from base 1. The sample here was blood, taken from a patient who underwent chemoradiotherapy. The V and J segments used are TRBV7-6 and TRBJ1-1, with 8 middle bases fitting TRBD1. This receptor was taken from a human donor with HPV-associated anogenital cancer. The CDR3 region reads CASSGRQGSTEAFF. The nucleotide sequence is TGTGCCAGCAGCGGTCGACAGGGGAGCACTGAAGCTTTCTTT.